One T cell receptor beta chain is described in this entry. As handled by the study authors: Quantification of nucleated cells was approximated via reference gene primer amplification. Assay: immunoSEQ multiplex PCR; the TCRdb copy retains only in-frame clones and omits some. V and J calls plus clone size are reproduced from that table; the DNA served to infer D and trimming. Of around 300,000 clones detected, 70% to 90% appear once; the ten largest clones hold just under 9.5%. The data belong to a study of blood T cell repertoires in COVID-19. About the study: Specimens from acute and convalescent COVID-19 originated in the United States, Italy and Spain.

Specimen: peripheral blood. The TCR was taken from a man younger than 30 with active or convalescent COVID-19.

The CDR3 nucleotides are TGTGCCATCAGTGAGTGGGACACTCACTCCGATGAAAAACTGTTTTTT. It encodes CAISEWDTHSDEKLFF. The genes are TRBV10-3 and TRBJ1-4; D perhaps matches TRBD1 (6 bases). Germline lookup yields CDR1 ENHRY and CDR2 SYGVKD. The CDR3 has 16 residues. V lost 1 base, J lost 6 bases, and 15 bases lay in between.